Below are 16 T cell receptor beta chains sequenced from a single sample in a study of shared T cell receptors in the human thymus. Some clones are missing from TCRdb's copy, which holds only in-frame ones; the method was immunoSEQ multiplex PCR. This repertoire shows roughly 500,000 clones, 70% to 80% found once; its top ten account for about 0.013%. This same sample was also taken into another study, of human thymus T cells.

Sequencing was done on a sample of thymocytes. These receptors were collected from a boy younger than two with a congenital heart defect.

The rearrangement joins TRBV6-5 to TRBJ2-1; maybe TRBD2 (6 bases). Germline V gene data show CDR1 as MNHEY and CDR2 as SVGAGI. The germline V and J ends were trimmed by 7 bases and 3 bases, with 13 bases remaining between them. The CDR3 contains 14 residues. The CDR3 DNA is TGTGCCAGCATGGAGGGGCCGCACTACAATGAGCAGTTCTTC. The encoded protein is CASMEGPHYNEQFF.

The chain is built from TRBV11-2 and TRBJ2-2; 10 nucleotides line up with TRBD1. This CDR3 comprises 15 residues. The V gene end was trimmed by 5 bases and the J gene end by 3 bases; junction bases not matched to a gene: 3. Germline V lookup: CDR1 SGHAT, CDR2 FQNNGV. The CDR3 DNA follows: TGTGCCAGCAGCCCCGGGACAGGGGACACCGGGGAGCTGTTTTTT. This sequence encodes CASSPGTGDTGELFF.

In its sample, this clone was seen a few times. The chain is built from TRBV28 and TRBJ2-5; TRBD2 aligns across 8 bases. There are 15 residues in the CDR3. CDR1 is MDHEN and CDR2 is SYDVKM in the germline V gene. V was clipped by 1 base and J by 4 bases; unmatched bases: 5. The CDR3, as DNA: TGTGCCAGCAGTTTATACGGACTAGCTCCAGAGACCCAGTACTTC. Its translation: CASSLYGLAPETQYF.

V gene TRBV23-1 combines with J gene TRBJ1-5, with a weak D call TRBD1 (6 bases). TRBV23-1 belongs to the ORF category, with a function that is uncertain. V dropped 0 bases and J dropped 4 bases, with 19 bases sitting between them. CDR3 length: 18 amino acids. The CDR3 loop reads CASSQSGRLGRGNQPQHF. The CDR3 DNA sequence: TGCGCCAGCAGTCAATCTGGGAGACTGGGCAGGGGAAATCAGCCCCAGCATTTT.

The DNA of the CDR3 is TGTGCCAGCTCACCCCAGACTAGTGGGTCCGGGGAGCTGTTTTTT. It yields the protein CASSPQTSGSGELFF. The rearrangement links TRBV18 to TRBJ2-2; weak D call: TRBD2 (6 bases). Trimming shortened V by 3 bases and J by 6 bases, and 14 bases separated the two germline ends. The CDR3 length is 15 residues. The germline CDR1 and CDR2 sequences are KGHSH and LQKENI.

The chain recombines TRBV9 with TRBJ2-2; 12 nucleotides match TRBD2. Losses at the gene ends were 4 bases for V and 7 bases for J; bases not matched to a gene: 8. This CDR3 region has 16 residues. The V gene's germline CDR1 is SGDLS and CDR2 YYNGEE. The CDR3 loop reads CASSLLAGGPGGELFF. As DNA, the CDR3 is TGTGCCAGCAGCCTTCTAGCGGGAGGGCCGGGCGGGGAGCTGTTTTTT.

The chain has TRBV6-5 and TRBJ2-7, with D possibly matching TRBD2 (5 bases). Per germline, CDR1 MNHEY and CDR2 SVGAGI. This CDR3 spans 16 amino acids. The V and J ends lost 0 bases and 2 bases respectively, with 14 bases between them. The CDR3 sequence: CASSYSSGPRPYEQYF. The CDR3 DNA follows: TGTGCCAGCAGTTACTCGAGCGGCCCCAGACCCTACGAGCAGTACTTC.

The rearrangement uses TRBV19 and TRBJ1-1; no definite D call. Germline V lookup: CDR1 LNHDA, CDR2 SQIVND (reference sequence). Trimming took off 7 bases at V and 3 bases at J, with 9 bases between the two ends. The CDR3 totals 12 residues. CDR3 coding DNA: TGTGCCAGTACCCCCTCGGACACTGAAGCTTTCTTT. Protein product: CASTPSDTEAFF.

The genes are TRBV7-2 and TRBJ2-7; 11 bases agree with TRBD2. Per the germline V gene, CDR1 is SGHTA and CDR2 is FQGNSA. V dropped 6 bases and J dropped 2; count of bases not matched to a gene: 3. This CDR3 comprises 14 residues. CDR3 DNA: TGTGCCAGCAGAAGACTAGCGGGGACCTACGAGCAGTACTTC. It codes for CASRRLAGTYEQYF.

The chain links TRBV27 to TRBJ2-6, with D maybe TRBD2 (6 bases). Per the germline V gene, CDR1 is MNHEY and CDR2 is SMNVEV (reference sequence). The ends were cut back, 6 bases at V and 0 bases at J, with 15 bases in the middle. The CDR3 is 17 residues long. CDR3 sequence reads: CASRRGENVSGANVLTF. CDR3 nucleotide sequence: TGTGCCAGCAGGCGGGGCGAGAACGTCTCTGGGGCCAACGTCCTGACTTTC.

The gene calls are TRBV7-6 and TRBJ2-7; a possible D gene is TRBD2 (7 bases). Trimming pared 5 bases from V and 3 bases from J, leaving 17 bases between. This CDR3 comprises 15 residues. CDR1 is SGHVS and CDR2 is FNYEAQ in the germline V gene. The CDR3 DNA is TGTGCCAGCAGCCCGCGGGAGAGGGGGAGCTACGAGCAGTACTTC. This gives the protein CASSPRERGSYEQYF.

As DNA, the CDR3 is TGTGCCAGCAGCAAAGGGGCAGATACGCAGTATTTT. It yields the protein CASSKGADTQYF. V and J are TRBV28 and TRBJ2-3; D perhaps matches TRBD1 (5 bases). V was cut by 6 bases and J by 4 bases, with 8 bases left in between. The CDR3 is 12 residues long. In germline, CDR1 is MDHEN, CDR2 SYDVKM.

DNA of the CDR3: TGTGCCAGCAGCCCCGGGGGGGTCCCCTACGAGCAGTACTTC. Amino acid sequence: CASSPGGVPYEQYF. The rearrangement links TRBV9 to TRBJ2-7; 8 bases fit TRBD2. This CDR3 is 14 amino acids long. CDR1 is SGDLS and CDR2 is YYNGEE in the germline V gene. V was pared by 4 bases and J by 2 bases, with 5 bases of the junction left unmatched. Combining the CDR3 with reference TRBV9 and TRBJ2-7 gives the whole variable domain DSGVTQTPKHLITATGQRVTLRCSPRSGDLSVYWYQQSLDQGLQFLIQYYNGEERAKGNILERFSAQQFPDLHSELNLSSLELGDSALYFCASSPGGVPYEQYFGPGTRLTVT.

This clone was found once. The chain recombines TRBV9 with TRBJ2-7; 7 nucleotides match TRBD1. CDR1 is SGDLS and CDR2 is YYNGEE in the germline V gene. The CDR3 contains 15 residues. V was clipped by 4 bases and J by 3 bases; unmatched bases: 10. CDR3 coding DNA: TGTGCCAGCAGCTCAAGGGACAGCCGTAGCTACGAGCAGTACTTC. It encodes CASSSRDSRSYEQYF.

V and J are TRBV30 and TRBJ2-3; 8 bases match TRBD2. The V and J ends lost 5 bases and 5 bases, in that order; junction bases with no gene match: 18. This CDR3 comprises 17 residues. Germline V gives CDR1 GTSNPN, CDR2 SVGIG (reference sequence). CDR3 region: CAWAAPTSAGRVDTQYF. In DNA, the CDR3 is TGTGCCTGGGCGGCCCCGACTAGCGCCGGAAGGGTAGATACGCAGTATTTT.

This clone was found a few times. The CDR3: CASSPKFTTGQSYEQYF. In nucleotides, the CDR3 is TGCGCCAGCAGCCCGAAATTTACGACAGGGCAATCCTACGAGCAGTACTTC. The chain combines TRBV5-1 with TRBJ2-7, with 7 bases matching TRBD1. Trimming removed 4 bases from V and 1 base from J; junction bases left unmatched: 14. CDR3 length: 17 residues. Germline lookup yields CDR1 SGHRS and CDR2 YFSETQ.